A selection of T cell receptor beta chains follows, all from one sample in a study of identical twins. TCRdb independently ran MiXCR on the 5' RACE reads; one entry per CDR3 protein. The table lists some 240,000 distinct CDR3 sequences, 10% to 13% of them singletons. The sample taken for sequencing was memory T cells sorted from blood. The receptors shown here come from a man aged 50 to 60 in good health. Each CDR3 is given with its conserved first and last residue. D genes are given only for firm matches. Rows give clone size only sometimes, using once, few, many, or a class for an expanded clone.

TRBV7-2,TRBJ1-3,NA,NA,CASSTRSGLGNTIYF,TGTGCCAGCAGCACCCGATCAGGGCTCGGAAACACCATATATTTT
TRBV5-6,TRBJ1-6,NA,NA,CASSLVQTGNSPLHF,TGTGCCAGCAGCTTGGTTCAGACGGGAAATTCACCCCTCCACTTT
TRBV27,TRBJ2-1,NA,TRBD2,CASSLLSGGSYNEQFF,TGTGCCAGCAGTCTACTAAGCGGGGGGTCCTACAATGAGCAGTTCTTC
TRBV20-1,TRBJ2-1,NA,NA,CSATLHSYNEQFF,TGCAGTGCTACCCTTCACTCCTACAATGAGCAGTTCTTC
TRBV27,TRBJ1-1,NA,NA,CASSLSSVNTEAFF,TGTGCCAGCAGTTTATCGTCCGTGAACACTGAAGCTTTCTTT
TRBV5-1,TRBJ2-3,few,TRBD2,CASSLYQAGGNRDTQYF,TGCGCCAGCAGCTTGTATCAAGCGGGGGGAAACCGAGATACGCAGTATTTT
TRBV6-2/TRBV6-3,TRBJ2-5,few,TRBD1,CASSPGQGRGETQYF,TGTGCCAGCAGCCCTGGACAGGGGAGAGGAGAGACCCAGTACTTC
TRBV7-2,TRBJ1-2,many,TRBD1,CASSIPGRGSVYGYTF,TGTGCCAGCAGTATCCCGGGCAGGGGGTCTGTCTATGGCTACACCTTC
TRBV27,TRBJ2-3,many,TRBD2,CASGWPSGLGTDTQYF,TGTGCCAGCGGGTGGCCTAGCGGTCTAGGCACAGATACGCAGTATTTT
TRBV6-2/TRBV6-3,TRBJ2-7,many,NA,CASGTSSYEQYF,TGTGCCAGCGGGACGAGCTCCTACGAGCAGTACTTC
TRBV3-1,TRBJ2-2,few,TRBD1,CATLDRKNTGELFF,TGTGCCACCTTGGACAGGAAGAACACCGGGGAGCTGTTTTTT
TRBV29-1,TRBJ1-2,few,TRBD1,CSVNLRTAQGGGYTF,TGCAGCGTTAACCTTAGGACAGCTCAGGGGGGAGGCTACACCTTC
TRBV27,TRBJ2-7,many,NA,CASRSGRFTEQYF,TGTGCCAGCAGGTCGGGACGGTTTACGGAGCAGTACTTC
TRBV2,TRBJ2-5,NA,NA,CASSEARGWQETQYF,TGTGCCAGCAGTGAGGCGCGGGGATGGCAAGAGACCCAGTACTTC
TRBV12-3/TRBV12-4,TRBJ2-1,many,TRBD2,CASSLWRGNYNEQFF,TGTGCCAGCAGTTTATGGCGGGGGAACTACAATGAGCAGTTCTTC
TRBV11-2,TRBJ2-5,few,TRBD2,CASSLDLRGGSETQYF,TGTGCCAGCAGCTTAGATTTGCGGGGGGGCTCTGAGACCCAGTACTTC
TRBV29-1,TRBJ1-2,few,NA,CSVTWDTSYGYTF,TGCAGCGTGACCTGGGACACATCCTATGGCTACACCTTC
TRBV20-1,TRBJ1-5,once,TRBD1,CSARTGVGQPQHF,TGCAGTGCTAGAACAGGGGTTGGTCAGCCCCAGCATTTT
TRBV5-6,TRBJ2-6,NA,NA,CASSLRGGWANVLTF,TGTGCCAGCAGCTTAAGGGGCGGATGGGCCAACGTCCTGACTTTC
TRBV30,TRBJ2-3,NA,NA,CAWSDSTDTQYF,TGTGCCTGGTCAGACAGCACAGATACGCAGTATTTT
TRBV20-1,TRBJ1-5,few,NA,CSASTDHNQPQHF,TGCAGTGCTAGTACTGATCACAATCAGCCCCAGCATTTT
TRBV12-3/TRBV12-4,TRBJ2-3,many,TRBD2,CASSLGPYRASGGQGDTQYF,TGTGCCAGCAGTTTGGGGCCGTACAGGGCTAGCGGGGGGCAGGGAGATACGCAGTATTTT
TRBV2,TRBJ2-3,NA,TRBD2,CASSEGLAGPFTDTQYF,TGTGCCAGCAGTGAGGGACTAGCGGGACCATTCACAGATACGCAGTATTTT
TRBV6-2/TRBV6-3,TRBJ2-7,few,NA,CASKWGQRYEQYF,TGTGCCAGCAAGTGGGGACAAAGATACGAGCAGTACTTC
TRBV20-1,TRBJ1-5,NA,NA,CSARVGKERKEPRGPQHF,TGCAGTGCTAGAGTAGGTAAGGAGCGGAAAGAACCTCGGGGGCCCCAGCATTTT
TRBV29-1,TRBJ2-5,many,NA,CSVQQGVRETQYF,TGCAGCGTCCAGCAGGGAGTAAGGGAGACCCAGTACTTC
TRBV6-5,TRBJ2-7,NA,NA,CASSYSVGAKIYEQYF,TGTGCCAGCAGTTACTCGGTGGGGGCCAAAATCTACGAGCAGTACTTC
TRBV29-1,TRBJ2-5,many,NA,CSVVVETQYF,TGCAGCGTCGTGGTAGAGACCCAGTACTTC
TRBV12-3/TRBV12-4,TRBJ2-2,many,NA,CASTLRVGAGTGELFF,TGTGCCAGCACCCTACGTGTGGGGGCGGGAACCGGGGAGCTGTTTTTT
TRBV7-9,TRBJ2-1,many,NA,CASSLLTSSYNEQFF,TGTGCCAGCAGCTTATTGACTAGTTCTTACAATGAGCAGTTCTTC
TRBV6-2/TRBV6-3,TRBJ2-7,few,NA,CASRNRGEGYYEQYF,TGTGCCAGCAGAAACCGGGGAGAGGGATACTACGAGCAGTACTTC
TRBV24-1,TRBJ2-5,NA,TRBD1,CATSDVGDRGQETQYF,TGTGCCACCAGTGACGTCGGAGACAGGGGTCAAGAGACCCAGTACTTC
TRBV20-1,TRBJ2-1,NA,TRBD2,CNVGTNNEEFF,TGCAATGTCGGGACTAACAATGAGGAGTTCTTC
TRBV5-1,TRBJ1-6,many,TRBD1,CASSLVPSGTGDVSYNSPLHF,TGCGCCAGCAGCTTGGTCCCCTCCGGGACAGGGGATGTGTCCTATAATTCACCCCTCCACTTT
TRBV24-1,TRBJ2-2,many,TRBD2,CATSDWVAGLNTGELFF,TGTGCCACCAGTGATTGGGTAGCGGGACTGAACACCGGGGAGCTGTTTTTT
TRBV20-1,TRBJ2-1,many,TRBD2,CSASRSGGEYNEQFF,TGCAGTGCTTCGAGGAGCGGGGGGGAATACAATGAGCAGTTCTTC